Reported below is one T cell receptor beta chain. The sample is drawn from a study of shared clonotypes between healthy human individuals. Study at large: Three plates were used per donor for CD4 naive, three for CD4 memory, two for CD8 naive and one for CD8 memory.

The trim removed 5 bases at V and 0 bases at J, leaving 6 bases unmatched. CDR1 and CDR2 from the germline V gene are SGHTA and FQGTGA. The CDR3 contains 16 residues. Authors' data handling: ImmunoSEQ output held junction-only sequences without quality scores, so filtering differed. TCRdb keeps only in-frame clones here, not all; method: immunoSEQ multiplex PCR. That table is the source of V, J and clone size, and D and trimming were worked out from the DNA. The sample shows over 2 million clones, around 95% of them seen only once. The sequenced sample consisted of naive CD4+ T cells sorted from blood. Subset indicated: CD45RA+ positively selected. The V and J genes are TRBV7-3 and TRBJ2-1, with 8 nucleotides matching TRBD2. The receptor was derived from a man between 18 and 35 years old in good health. CDR3 region: CASSPIGTSSYNEQFF. The CDR3 coding sequence is TGTGCCAGCAGCCCCATCGGGACTAGCTCCTACAATGAGCAGTTCTTC.